The 3 T cell receptor beta chains presented below share a single source sample, sequenced in a study of blood T cell repertoires in COVID-19. Using immunoSEQ multiplex PCR, the repertoire was profiled, and TCRdb retains in-frame clones only, with some absent. The sample includes approximately 290,000 clones, around 89% of them seen just once. The source material was peripheral blood. The receptors derive from a man aged 30 to 39 with acute or convalescent COVID-19.

V and J are TRBV5-4 and TRBJ1-6; no clear D. The germline V gene has CDR1 SGHNT and CDR2 YYREEE (reference sequence). Trimming shortened V by 2 bases and J by 0 bases, and 6 bases separated the two germline ends. This CDR3 comprises 15 residues. The CDR3 here is CASSFESSYNSPLHF. DNA of the CDR3: TGTGCCAGCAGCTTCGAGAGCTCCTATAATTCACCCCTCCACTTT.

This clone was seen a handful of times. The chain recombines TRBV7-9 with TRBJ1-1; D gene uncertain. Looked up from germline, CDR1 is SEHNR and CDR2 is FQNEAQ (reference sequence). The CDR3 is 13 residues long. Trimming left V 1 base short and J 10 bases short, with 13 bases between. CDR3 nucleotide sequence: TGTGCCAGCAGCTTAGACTCAGGCTCCCGAGCTTTCTTT. Its protein is CASSLDSGSRAFF.

The chain is built from TRBV7-2 and TRBJ1-5, with D possibly TRBD1 on 6 matching bases. The length of the CDR3 is 12 residues. The V and J ends lost 5 bases and 5 bases respectively, with 7 bases between them. The germline V gene encodes CDR1 SGHTA and CDR2 FQGNSA. The CDR3 sequence: CASSRTDQPQHF. In DNA, the CDR3 is TGTGCCAGCAGCCGGACAGATCAGCCCCAGCATTTT.